Sequencing of this T cell receptor beta chain was carried out in a study of blood T cell repertoires in COVID-19. In the source study's methods: How many nucleated cells were present was estimated from reference gene primer amplification. The assay was immunoSEQ multiplex PCR, and TCRdb's table has in-frame clones only and misses some. V and J calls plus clone size are reproduced from that table; the DNA served to infer D and trimming. The sample has a few hundred thousand clones; about 85% are singletons. This clone appeared once. Participants, about 18 to 100 years old, spanned more than 20 US areas. Clinical history as reported by participants underpinned cohort assignment. Two negative PCRs, clearance, or symptom resolution characterized the recovered Cohort 3 donors. The sequencing sample was made of PBMCs or T cells enriched from blood (not recorded which). The clonotype originates from a woman in her twenties or thirties who had recovered from COVID-19.

The CDR3 sequence: CASSLGTGNGELFF. The DNA for the CDR3 is TGTGCCAGCAGCTTAGGGACAGGGAACGGGGAGCTGTTTTTT. J is TRBJ2-2 and V is TRBV7-6; TRBD1 agrees at 8 bases. The CDR3 loop spans 14 amino acids. Unmatched junction bases numbered 2, after V lost 1 base and J lost 7 bases. Germline CDR1 reads SGHVS; CDR2 reads FNYEAQ.